What follows are 5 T cell receptor beta chains derived from one specimen sequenced in a study of early T cells in non-severe SARS-CoV-2 infection. TCRdb redid the calling of the 5' RACE reads with MiXCR, one entry per CDR3 protein. The sample records approximately 69,000 distinct CDR3 sequences, around 12% being singletons. Sequencing used whole blood, obtained at baseline. The origin of the receptors is an adult who was a healthcare worker with PCR-confirmed SARS-CoV-2 infection or an uninfected control (not recorded which).

Ten or more counts support this clonotype. The chain uses TRBV28 and TRBJ2-7; D tentatively reads TRBD1 or TRBD2 (5 bases each). Germline CDR1 MDHEN, CDR2 SYDVKM. With 2 bases removed from V and 1 base from J, the gap between germline ends came to 6 bases. CDR3 length: 13 residues. This CDR3 reads CASSLGGSYEQYF. Here the CDR3 DNA reads TGTGCCAGCAGTTTAGGGGGTTCCTACGAGCAGTACTTC.

V usage is TRBV20-1 and J usage is TRBJ2-7; D possibly corresponds to TRBD1 (5 bases). V was shortened by 6 bases and J by 0 bases, with 12 bases between the two germline ends. The CDR3 is 13 amino acids. The germline gives CDR1 DFQATT, CDR2 SNEGSKA (reference sequence). DNA for the CDR3: TGCAGTGCGAGACAGTCCAGCTCCTACGAGCAGTACTTC. Encoded protein: CSARQSSSYEQYF.

This clonotype was seen at least ten times. V gene TRBV7-2 combines with J gene TRBJ1-2, with D possibly TRBD1 on 6 matching bases. The germline gives CDR1 SGHTA, CDR2 FQGNSA. CDR3 length: 12 amino acids. Trimming removed 1 base at V and 10 bases at J, with 10 bases between. DNA of the CDR3: TGTGCCAGCAGCTTAGGAGCGGGACACTACACCTTC. It yields the protein CASSLGAGHYTF.

This clonotype was found a few times. The rearrangement links TRBV28 to TRBJ1-2, with D perhaps TRBD1 (6 bases). V was pared by 6 bases and J by 2 bases, with 16 bases between. The germline V gene has CDR1 MDHEN and CDR2 SYDVKM. CDR3 length equals 15 residues. The CDR3: CASRSLQGPNYGYTF. The DNA for the CDR3 is TGTGCCAGCAGATCACTCCAGGGGCCAAACTATGGCTACACCTTC.

This clonotype was found a few times. The rearrangement joins TRBV6-6 to TRBJ2-7; D is perhaps TRBD1 (8 bases). This CDR3 spans 13 amino acids. V gave up 5 bases and J gave up 5 bases, with 13 bases separating them. Germline lookup yields CDR1 MNHNY and CDR2 SVGAGI (reference sequence). Here the CDR3 DNA reads TGTGCCAGCAGTGCTACAGGGGGGGACGAGCAGTACTTC. It encodes CASSATGGDEQYF.